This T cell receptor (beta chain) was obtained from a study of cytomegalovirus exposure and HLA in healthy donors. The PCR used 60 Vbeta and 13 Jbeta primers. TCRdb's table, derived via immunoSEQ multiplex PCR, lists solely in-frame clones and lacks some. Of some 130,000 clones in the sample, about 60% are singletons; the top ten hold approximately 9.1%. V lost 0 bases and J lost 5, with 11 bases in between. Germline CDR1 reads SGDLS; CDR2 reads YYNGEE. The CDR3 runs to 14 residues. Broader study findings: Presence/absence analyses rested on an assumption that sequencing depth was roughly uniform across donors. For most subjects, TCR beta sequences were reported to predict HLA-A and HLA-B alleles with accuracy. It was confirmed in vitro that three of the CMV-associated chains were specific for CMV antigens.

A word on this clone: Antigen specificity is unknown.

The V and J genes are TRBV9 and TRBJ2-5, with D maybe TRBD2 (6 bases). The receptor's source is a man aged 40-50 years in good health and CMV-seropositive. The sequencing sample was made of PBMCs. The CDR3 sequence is CASSVDGGRETQYF. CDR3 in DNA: TGTGCCAGCAGCGTAGACGGGGGAAGGGAGACCCAGTACTTC.